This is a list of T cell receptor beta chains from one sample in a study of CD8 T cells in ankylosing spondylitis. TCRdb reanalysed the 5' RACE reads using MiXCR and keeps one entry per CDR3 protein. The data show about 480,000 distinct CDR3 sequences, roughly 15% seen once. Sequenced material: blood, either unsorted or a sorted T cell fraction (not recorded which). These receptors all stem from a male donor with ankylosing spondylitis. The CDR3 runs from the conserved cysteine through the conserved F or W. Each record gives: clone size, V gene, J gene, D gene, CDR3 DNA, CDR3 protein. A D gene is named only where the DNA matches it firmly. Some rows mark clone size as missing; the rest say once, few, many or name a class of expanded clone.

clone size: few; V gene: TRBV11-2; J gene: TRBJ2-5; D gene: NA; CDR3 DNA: TGTGCCAGCAGCCGCCCCGGGCTAGCGATAGAGACCCAGTACTTC; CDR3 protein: CASSRPGLAIETQYF
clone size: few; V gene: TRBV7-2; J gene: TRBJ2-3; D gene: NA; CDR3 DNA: TGTGCCAGCAGCTTAGCGCTAGCTAGCGGCACAGATACGCAGTATTTT; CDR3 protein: CASSLALASGTDTQYF
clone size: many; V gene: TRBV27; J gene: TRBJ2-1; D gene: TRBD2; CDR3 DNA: TGTGCCAGCAGTTTACGGCGGGGGGGCCTCAATGAGCAGTTCTTC; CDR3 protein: CASSLRRGGLNEQFF
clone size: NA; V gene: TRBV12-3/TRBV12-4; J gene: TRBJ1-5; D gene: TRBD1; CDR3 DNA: TGTGCCAGCAGTTTAGGCCCACAGGGGGCCGGGCAGCCCCAGCCTTTT; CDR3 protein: CASSLGPQGAGQPQPF
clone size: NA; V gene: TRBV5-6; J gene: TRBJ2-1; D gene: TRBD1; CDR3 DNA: TGTGCCAGCAGCTTTGGGTCCAGGGGACAGGGGAACAATGAGCAGTTCTTC; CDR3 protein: CASSFGSRGQGNNEQFF
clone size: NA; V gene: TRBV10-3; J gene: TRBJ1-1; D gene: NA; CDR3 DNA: TGTGCCATGGGGCGGGACCCCGACACTGAAGCTTTCTTT; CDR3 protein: CAMGRDPDTEAFF
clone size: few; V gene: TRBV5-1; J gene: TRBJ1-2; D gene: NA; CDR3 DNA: TGCGCCAGCAGCCGACAAGAGGGGAACTATGGCTACACCTTC; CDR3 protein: CASSRQEGNYGYTF
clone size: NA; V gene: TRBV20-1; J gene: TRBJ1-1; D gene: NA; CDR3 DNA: TGCAGTGCCGCCTACAGGGAAAGGGTCGCCGCTTTCTTT; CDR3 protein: CSAAYRERVAAFF
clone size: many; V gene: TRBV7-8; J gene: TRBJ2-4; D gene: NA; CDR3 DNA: TGTGCCAGCAGCTCGTCTGTGGGGATTTACAAAAACATTCAGTACTTC; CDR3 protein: CASSSSVGIYKNIQYF
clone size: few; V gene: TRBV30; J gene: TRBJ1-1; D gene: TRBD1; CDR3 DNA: TGTGCCTGGGGCCGGGGGACAGTGAACACTGAAGCTTTCTTT; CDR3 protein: CAWGRGTVNTEAFF
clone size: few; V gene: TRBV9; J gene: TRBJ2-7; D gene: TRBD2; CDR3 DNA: TGTGCCAGCAGCCGTAGCGGGATTGCCTACGAGCAGTACTTC; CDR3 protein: CASSRSGIAYEQYF
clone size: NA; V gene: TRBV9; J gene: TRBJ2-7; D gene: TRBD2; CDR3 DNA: TGTGCCAGCAGCGAGGGACTAGCGGGCTACGAGCAGTACTTC; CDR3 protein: CASSEGLAGYEQYF
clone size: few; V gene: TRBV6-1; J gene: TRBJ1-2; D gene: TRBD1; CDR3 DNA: TGTGCCAGCAGGTCGACAGGGGTGAGCTATGGCTACACCTTC; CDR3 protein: CASRSTGVSYGYTF
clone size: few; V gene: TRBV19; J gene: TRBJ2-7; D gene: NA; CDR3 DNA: TGTGCCAGTAGTAGTTTAGGGTCGTGGGAATCCTACGAGCAGTACTTC; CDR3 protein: CASSSLGSWESYEQYF
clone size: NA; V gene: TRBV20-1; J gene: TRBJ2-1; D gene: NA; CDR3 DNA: TGCAGTGCTAGAGATCTGGAGGCCGAGGAATACAATGAGCAGTTCTTC; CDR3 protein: CSARDLEAEEYNEQFF
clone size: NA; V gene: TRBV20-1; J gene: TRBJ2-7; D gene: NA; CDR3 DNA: TGCAGTGCTAATCCCCGGGGCAGGGCCTACGAGCAGTACTTC; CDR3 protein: CSANPRGRAYEQYF